Sequencing of this T cell receptor beta chain was carried out in a study of blood T cell repertoires in COVID-19. About the study: Whether acute or convalescent, the COVID-19 samples came from the United States, Italy and Spain. PBMCs, B-cell-depleted T cells, or T cells provided the cDNA or gDNA that made up the material.

The V end lost 3 bases, the J end lost 1 base, and 13 bases lay between the germline ends. Germline CDR1 and CDR2: MNHEY and SMNVEV (reference sequence). CDR3 length: 15 amino acids. Authors' analysis steps: Nucleated cell number was recorded as an estimate derived from reference gene primer amplification. Produced via immunoSEQ multiplex PCR; TCRdb's table is partial and in-frame only. The V and J calls and the clone size are those of that table, but D and trimming were determined from the DNA. The top ten clones hold approximately 1.9% of a sample with about 78,000 clones, about 89% of them seen once.

V gene TRBV27 combines with J gene TRBJ2-7; perhaps TRBD1 as D (6 bases). The sequence was obtained from a woman aged 55-75 years with acute or convalescent COVID-19. Material for sequencing was peripheral blood. CDR3: CASSLIQGLSYEQYF. DNA of the CDR3: TGTGCCAGCAGTTTGATCCAGGGGTTATCCTACGAGCAGTACTTC.